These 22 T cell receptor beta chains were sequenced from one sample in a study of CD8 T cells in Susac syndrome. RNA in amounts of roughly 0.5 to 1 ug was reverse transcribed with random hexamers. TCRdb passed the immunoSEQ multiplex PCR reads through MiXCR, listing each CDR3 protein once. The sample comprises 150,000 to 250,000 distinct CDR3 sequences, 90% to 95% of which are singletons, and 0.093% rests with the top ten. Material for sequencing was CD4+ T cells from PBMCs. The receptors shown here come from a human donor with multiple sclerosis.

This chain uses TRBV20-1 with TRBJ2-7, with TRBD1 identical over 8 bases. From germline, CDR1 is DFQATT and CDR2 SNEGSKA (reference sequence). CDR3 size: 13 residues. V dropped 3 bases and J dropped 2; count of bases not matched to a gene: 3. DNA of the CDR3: TGCAGTGCTAGTTTGGGACAGGCCTACGAGCAGTACTTC. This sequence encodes CSASLGQAYEQYF.

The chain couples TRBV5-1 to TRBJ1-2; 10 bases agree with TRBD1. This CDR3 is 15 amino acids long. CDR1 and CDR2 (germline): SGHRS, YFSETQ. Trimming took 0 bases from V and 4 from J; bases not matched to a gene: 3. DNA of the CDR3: TGCGCCAGCAGCTTGGTATGGGACAGGGGCTATGGCTACACCTTC. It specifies CASSLVWDRGYGYTF.

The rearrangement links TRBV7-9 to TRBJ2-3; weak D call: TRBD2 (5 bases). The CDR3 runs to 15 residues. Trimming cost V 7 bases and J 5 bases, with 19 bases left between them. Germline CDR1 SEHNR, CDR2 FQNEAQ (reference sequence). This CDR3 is CASTGSYSGGDTQYF. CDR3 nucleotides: TGTGCCAGCACGGGATCCTACTCGGGCGGAGATACGCAGTATTTT.

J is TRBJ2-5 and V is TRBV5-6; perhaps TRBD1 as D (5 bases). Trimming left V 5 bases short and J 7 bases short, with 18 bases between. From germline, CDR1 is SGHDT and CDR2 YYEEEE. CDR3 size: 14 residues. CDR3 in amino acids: CASSTQTGTGTQYF. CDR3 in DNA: TGTGCCAGCAGTACCCAAACAGGCACTGGGACCCAGTACTTC. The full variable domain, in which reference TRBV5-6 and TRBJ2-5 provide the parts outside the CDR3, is DAGVTQSPTHLIKTRGQQVTLRCSPKSGHDTVSWYQQALGQGPQFIFQYYEEEERQRGNFPDRFSGHQFPNYSSELNVNALLLGDSALYLCASSTQTGTGTQYFGPGTRLLVL.

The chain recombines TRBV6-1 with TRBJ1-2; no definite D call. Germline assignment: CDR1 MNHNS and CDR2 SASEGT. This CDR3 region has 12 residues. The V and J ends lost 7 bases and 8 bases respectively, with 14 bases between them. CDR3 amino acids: CASISPGRGYTF. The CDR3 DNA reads TGTGCCAGCATCTCCCCTGGAAGAGGCTACACCTTC.

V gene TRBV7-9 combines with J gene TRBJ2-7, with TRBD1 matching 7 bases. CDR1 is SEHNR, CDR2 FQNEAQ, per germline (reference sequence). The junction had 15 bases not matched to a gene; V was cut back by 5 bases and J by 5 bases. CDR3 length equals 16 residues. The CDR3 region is CASSEIQGSIGHEQYF. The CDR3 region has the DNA TGTGCCAGCAGCGAGATACAGGGGTCGATTGGTCACGAGCAGTACTTC.

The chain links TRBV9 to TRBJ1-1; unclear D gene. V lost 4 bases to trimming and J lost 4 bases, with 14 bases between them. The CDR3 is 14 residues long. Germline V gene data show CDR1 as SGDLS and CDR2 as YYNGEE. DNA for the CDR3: TGTGCCAGCAGCACGGAAGGAAGAGGCACTGAAGCTTTCTTT. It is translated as CASSTEGRGTEAFF.

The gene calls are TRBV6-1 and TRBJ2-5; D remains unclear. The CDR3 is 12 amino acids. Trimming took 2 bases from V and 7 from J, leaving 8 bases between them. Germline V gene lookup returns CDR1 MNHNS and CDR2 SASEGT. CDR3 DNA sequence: TGTGCCAGCAGTGAACAGCCCCGGACCCAGTACTTC. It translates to CASSEQPRTQYF.

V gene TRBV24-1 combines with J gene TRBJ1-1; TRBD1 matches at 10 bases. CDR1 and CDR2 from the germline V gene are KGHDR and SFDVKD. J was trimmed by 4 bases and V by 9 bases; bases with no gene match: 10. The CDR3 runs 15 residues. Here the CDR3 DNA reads TGTGCCACCCGGGGGACGCGGACAGGGGGCACTGAAGCTTTCTTT. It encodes CATRGTRTGGTEAFF.

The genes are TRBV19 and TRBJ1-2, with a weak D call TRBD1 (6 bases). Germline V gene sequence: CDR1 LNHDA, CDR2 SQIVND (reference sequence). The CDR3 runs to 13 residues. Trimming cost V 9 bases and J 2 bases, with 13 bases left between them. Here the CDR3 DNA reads TGTGCCAGCGCGGGACACATGAACTATGGCTACACCTTC. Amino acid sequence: CASAGHMNYGYTF.

The CDR3 DNA reads as TGTGCCAGCTCACTCGCCGGGACCACCTACGAGCAGTACTTC. As protein: CASSLAGTTYEQYF. The chain recombines TRBV18 with TRBJ2-7, with D perhaps assigned TRBD1 or TRBD2 (5 bases each). Per the germline V gene, CDR1 is KGHSH and CDR2 is LQKENI. The CDR3 consists of 14 residues. V dropped 4 bases and J dropped 2 bases, with 12 bases sitting between them.

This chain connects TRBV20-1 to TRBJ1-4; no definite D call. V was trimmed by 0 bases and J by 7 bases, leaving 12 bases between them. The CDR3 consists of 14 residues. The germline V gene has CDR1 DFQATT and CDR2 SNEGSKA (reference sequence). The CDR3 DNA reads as TGCAGTGCTAGAGACGTTGGCGTAGGTGAAAAACTGTTTTTT. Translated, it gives CSARDVGVGEKLFF.

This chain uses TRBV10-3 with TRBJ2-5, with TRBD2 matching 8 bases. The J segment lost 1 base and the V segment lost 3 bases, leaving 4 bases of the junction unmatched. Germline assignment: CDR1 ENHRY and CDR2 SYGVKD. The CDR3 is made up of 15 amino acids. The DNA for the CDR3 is TGTGCCATCAGTGAAGTTAGCGGGGTCCAAGAGACCCAGTACTTC. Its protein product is CAISEVSGVQETQYF.

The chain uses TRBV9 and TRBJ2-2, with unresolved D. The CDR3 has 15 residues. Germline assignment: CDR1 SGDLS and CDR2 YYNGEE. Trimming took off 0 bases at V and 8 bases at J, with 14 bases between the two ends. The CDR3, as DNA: TGTGCCAGCAGCGTAGAAGTTGAAGGTCTTGGGGAGCTGTTTTTT. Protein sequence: CASSVEVEGLGELFF.

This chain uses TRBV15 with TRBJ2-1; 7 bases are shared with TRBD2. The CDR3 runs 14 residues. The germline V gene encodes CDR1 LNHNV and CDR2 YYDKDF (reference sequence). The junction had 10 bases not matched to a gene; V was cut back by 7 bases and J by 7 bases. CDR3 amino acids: CATTPGGGGNEQFF. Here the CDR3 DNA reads TGTGCCACCACGCCTGGCGGGGGAGGTAATGAGCAGTTCTTC.

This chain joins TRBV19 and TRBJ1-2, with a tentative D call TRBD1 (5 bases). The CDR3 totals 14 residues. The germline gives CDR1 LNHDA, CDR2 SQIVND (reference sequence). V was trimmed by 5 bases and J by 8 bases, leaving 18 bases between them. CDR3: CASSSGRGTGGYTF. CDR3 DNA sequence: TGTGCCAGTAGTTCGGGACGGGGCACGGGAGGCTACACCTTC.

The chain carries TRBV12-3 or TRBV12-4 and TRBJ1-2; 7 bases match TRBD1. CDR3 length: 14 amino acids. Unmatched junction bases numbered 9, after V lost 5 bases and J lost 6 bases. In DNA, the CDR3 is TGTGCCAGCAGTGCGGACAGGTCCCCGAATGGCTACACCTTC. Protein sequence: CASSADRSPNGYTF.

CDR3 DNA sequence: TGTGCCACCTCTACGGGGGGGAACACCGGGGAGCTGTTTTTT. Its translation is CATSTGGNTGELFF. The chain is built from TRBV15 and TRBJ2-2, with 7 bases identical to TRBD2. This CDR3 comprises 14 residues. Germline trimming cut 8 bases from V and 1 base from J; bases unmatched to any gene: 4. Per the germline V gene, CDR1 is LNHNV and CDR2 is YYDKDF (reference sequence).

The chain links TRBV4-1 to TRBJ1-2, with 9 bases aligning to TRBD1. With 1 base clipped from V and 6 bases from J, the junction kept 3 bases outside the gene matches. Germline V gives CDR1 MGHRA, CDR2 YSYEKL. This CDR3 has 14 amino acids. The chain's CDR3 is CASSQGDRVNGYTF. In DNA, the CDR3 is TGCGCCAGCAGCCAAGGGGACAGGGTAAATGGCTACACCTTC.

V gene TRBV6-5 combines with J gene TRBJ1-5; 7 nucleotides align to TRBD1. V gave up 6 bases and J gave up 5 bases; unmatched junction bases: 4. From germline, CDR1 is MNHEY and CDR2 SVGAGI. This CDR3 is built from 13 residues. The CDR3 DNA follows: TGTGCCAGCAGCTTCGACAGGGATCAGCCCCAGCATTTT. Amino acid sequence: CASSFDRDQPQHF.

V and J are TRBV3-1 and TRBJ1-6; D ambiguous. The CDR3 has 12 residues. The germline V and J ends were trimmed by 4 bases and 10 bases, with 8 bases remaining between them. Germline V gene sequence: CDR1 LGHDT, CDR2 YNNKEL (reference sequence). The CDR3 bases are TGTGCCAGCAGCCTAATTTACTCACCCCTCCACTTT. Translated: CASSLIYSPLHF.

The CDR3 DNA is TGTGCCAGCAGCCAAGATCTTGGGGTCCGCTACACCTTC. This gives the protein CASSQDLGVRYTF. V usage is TRBV4-2 and J usage is TRBJ1-2; D gene ambiguous. Germline V gene lookup returns CDR1 LGHNA and CDR2 YNFKEQ. Trimming removed 0 bases from V and 9 bases from J, with 11 bases in between. The CDR3 consists of 13 residues.